A single sample gave rise to the 9 T cell receptor beta chains below, sequenced in a study of T cell responses to AZD1222 COVID-19 vaccine. The assay was immunoSEQ multiplex PCR, and TCRdb's table has in-frame clones only and misses some. The sample has 150,000 to 200,000 clones, almost 95% seen once. The material was peripheral blood, obtained on day 0 of AZD1222 vaccination. The receptors stem from an adult in good health.

The chain recombines TRBV7-3 with TRBJ2-6; 7 bases are shared with TRBD1. Germline-derived CDR1 and CDR2 are SGHTA and FQGTGA. Trimming took 5 bases from V and 0 from J; bases not matched to a gene: 1. The CDR3 totals 15 residues. The DNA for the CDR3 is TGTGCCAGCAGCGCAGGGGGCTCTGGGGCCAACGTCCTGACTTTC. The encoded protein is CASSAGGSGANVLTF.

The rearrangement joins TRBV4-1 to TRBJ2-1; 11 nucleotides agree with TRBD2. After removal of 1 base from V and 9 bases from J, the junction contained 5 bases not matched to a gene. Germline V gene sequence: CDR1 MGHRA, CDR2 YSYEKL. This CDR3 contains 15 residues. The CDR3 here is CASSQGLAGRGEQFF. CDR3 nucleotides: TGCGCCAGCAGCCAAGGACTAGCGGGACGGGGTGAGCAGTTCTTC.

This chain uses TRBV10-3 with TRBJ2-5, with 8 bases identical to TRBD1. The CDR3 runs 15 residues. Trimming removed 0 bases from V and 5 bases from J; junction bases left unmatched: 5. Per germline, CDR1 ENHRY and CDR2 SYGVKD. The CDR3 DNA follows: TGTGCCATCAGTGAGTCGGGACAGGTACAGGAGACCCAGTACTTC. Protein sequence: CAISESGQVQETQYF.

The genes are TRBV24-1 and TRBJ1-2; D unresolved. CDR1 KGHDR and CDR2 SFDVKD come from the germline V gene. CDR3 length: 13 amino acids. V was pared by 10 bases and J by 2 bases, with 13 bases between. CDR3 bases: TGTGCCACGCAACCCGGACGGAACTATGGCTACACCTTC. It codes for CATQPGRNYGYTF.

J is TRBJ1-1 and V is TRBV2; 9 bases are a match to TRBD1. This CDR3 has 14 residues. With V trimmed by 5 bases and J by 1 base, 2 bases remained unmatched. From germline, CDR1 is SNHLY and CDR2 FYNNEI. CDR3 residues: CASSNRGQNTEAFF. CDR3 bases: TGTGCCAGCAGTAACAGGGGGCAGAACACTGAAGCTTTCTTT.

The chain is built from TRBV10-3 and TRBJ1-1, with D uncertain. Germline V lookup: CDR1 ENHRY, CDR2 SYGVKD. The CDR3 contains 11 residues. Trimming shortened V by 6 bases and J by 4 bases, and 6 bases separated the two germline ends. CDR3: CAIRGSTEAFF. The DNA for the CDR3 is TGTGCCATCAGGGGGAGCACTGAAGCTTTCTTT.

This clone appeared once. This rearrangement joins TRBV7-2 to TRBJ2-3; D is perhaps TRBD1 (5 bases). V was pared by 4 bases and J by 2 bases, with 13 bases between. The CDR3 totals 15 residues. CDR1 is SGHTA and CDR2 is FQGNSA in the germline V gene. CDR3 sequence: CASSSQGANTDTQYF. The CDR3 nucleotides are TGTGCCAGCAGCTCCCAAGGGGCCAACACAGATACGCAGTATTTT.

The chain's CDR3 is CASTQTGYEQYF. For the CDR3, the DNA is TGTGCCAGCACCCAGACAGGCTACGAGCAGTACTTC. This chain connects TRBV6-6 to TRBJ2-7, with D perhaps matching TRBD1 (6 bases). Germline V gene lookup returns CDR1 MNHNY and CDR2 SVGAGI (reference sequence). There are 12 residues in the CDR3. V was trimmed by 7 bases and J by 3 bases, leaving 10 bases between them.

This chain uses TRBV6-6 with TRBJ2-1, with TRBD2 matching over 13 bases. The CDR3 has 15 residues. V lost 4 bases and J lost 4; bases outside the gene matches: 1. Germline lookup yields CDR1 MNHNY and CDR2 SVGAGI (reference sequence). CDR3 sequence: CASSWTSGGYNEQFF. In DNA, the CDR3 is TGTGCCAGCAGTTGGACTAGCGGGGGATACAATGAGCAGTTCTTC.